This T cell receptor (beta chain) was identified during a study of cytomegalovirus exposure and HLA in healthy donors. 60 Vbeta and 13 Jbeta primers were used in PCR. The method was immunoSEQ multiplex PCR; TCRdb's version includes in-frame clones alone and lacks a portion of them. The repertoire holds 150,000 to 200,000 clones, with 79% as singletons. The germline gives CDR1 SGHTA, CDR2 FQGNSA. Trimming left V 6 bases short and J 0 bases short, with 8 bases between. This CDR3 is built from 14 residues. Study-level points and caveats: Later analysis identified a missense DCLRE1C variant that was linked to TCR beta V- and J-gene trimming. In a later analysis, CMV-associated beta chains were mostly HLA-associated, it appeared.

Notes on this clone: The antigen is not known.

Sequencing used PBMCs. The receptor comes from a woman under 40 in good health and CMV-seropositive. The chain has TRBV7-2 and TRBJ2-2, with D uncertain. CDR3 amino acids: CASSPPSNTGELFF. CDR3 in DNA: TGTGCCAGCAGTCCCCCCTCGAACACCGGGGAGCTGTTTTTT.